This passage covers 18 T cell receptor beta chains from one sample sequenced in a study of metastatic and nonmetastatic thyroid tumors. Treatment of any kind had been given to no patient before thyroid surgery. TCRdb re-called the PCR reads with MiXCR. The profile shows roughly 34,000 clones, 35% to 45% of them singletons. The material sequenced was tumor tissue. The origin of the receptors is a female donor with papillary thyroid cancer or a benign thyroid nodule (not recorded which). Some clones in this sample may be carry-over from other donors' samples.

This rearrangement joins TRBV10-2 to TRBJ2-7; tentatively, D is TRBD1 (6 bases). There are 16 residues in the CDR3. V lost 2 bases, J lost 7 bases, and 21 bases lay in between. Germline-derived CDR1 and CDR2 are WSHSY and SAAADI. The CDR3 nucleotides are TGCGCCAGCAGTGAGGAGTGGACAGCTTGGGTTGGGGAGCAGTACTTC. It codes for CASSEEWTAWVGEQYF.

The rearrangement links TRBV10-1 to TRBJ2-1; D not resolved. The V gene's germline CDR1 is WNHNN and CDR2 SYGVQD (reference sequence). The CDR3 loop spans 13 amino acids. Trimming left V 2 bases short and J 6 bases short, with 8 bases between. CDR3 sequence: CASSERWGNEQFF. The CDR3 DNA reads TGCGCCAGCAGTGAGCGATGGGGCAATGAGCAGTTCTTC.

The chain couples TRBV20-1 to TRBJ2-3; no firm D call. CDR3 size: 13 residues. Between the trimmed V and J ends, which lost 6 bases and 7 bases, there was a span of 17 bases. Germline CDR1 is DFQATT and CDR2 is SNEGSKA (reference sequence). The CDR3 region has the DNA TGCAGTGCCATGGCAAGGGCCGGCCATACGCAGTATTTT. This encodes CSAMARAGHTQYF.

The chain recombines TRBV20-1 with TRBJ2-7; 7 positions agree with TRBD1. The CDR3 runs to 13 residues. Germline V CDR1 and CDR2: DFQATT, SNEGSKA (reference sequence). The CDR3 sequence is CNPPGTAVGEQYF. In DNA form, the CDR3 reads TGCAACCCCCCCGGGACAGCTGTGGGGGAGCAGTACTTC.

V usage is TRBV6-1 and J usage is TRBJ1-3; D unresolved. The CDR3 covers 16 residues. Germline V gene lookup returns CDR1 MNHNS and CDR2 SASEGT. V was pared by 6 bases and J by 1 base, with 16 bases between. As DNA, the CDR3 is TGTGCCAGCAGCAAGGGAGACGGGGTTTCTGGAAACACCATATATTTT. It translates to CASSKGDGVSGNTIYF.

This clone was counted only a few times. Mismatch with germline at one junction end may stem from a read error. The V and J genes are TRBV2 and TRBJ2-5; 9 bases agree with TRBD1. Germline V gene sequence: CDR1 SNHLY, CDR2 FYNNEI. The CDR3 is 14 amino acids. The DNA for the CDR3 is TGTGTCAGCAACCGGGACAGGGAGTGGGAGACCCAGTACTTC. Residues: CVSNRDREWETQYF.

The chain employs TRBV4-3 and TRBJ1-6; D is perhaps TRBD1 (6 bases). CDR1 and CDR2 (germline): LGHNA, YSLEER. The CDR3 contains 16 residues. V was shortened by 0 bases and J by 11 bases, with 17 bases between the two germline ends. CDR3 DNA sequence: TGCGCCAGCAGCCAAGAATCGCAGGGGCATCTGACACCCCTCCACTTT. This translates into CASSQESQGHLTPLHF.

The J gene is TRBJ2-3, the V gene TRBV3-1; possible D gene TRBD1, 6 bases. V was shortened by 6 bases and J by 3 bases, with 16 bases between the two germline ends. Germline loops: CDR1 LGHDT, CDR2 YNNKEL (reference sequence). This CDR3 spans 15 amino acids. This chain's CDR3 is CASSQTGFVTDTQYF. DNA for the CDR3: TGTGCCAGCAGTCAAACAGGGTTCGTGACAGATACGCAGTATTTT.

This clone was detected only a few times. The chain couples TRBV15 to TRBJ2-1; 10 nucleotides match TRBD1. This CDR3 region has 16 residues. In germline, CDR1 is LNHNV, CDR2 YYDKDF (reference sequence). J gave up 1 base and V 5 bases, and 5 bases lay outside the gene matches. CDR3 protein: CATSHRDRGSYNEQFF. CDR3 coding DNA: TGTGCCACCAGCCACCGGGACAGGGGTTCCTACAATGAGCAGTTCTTC.

The chain links TRBV28 to TRBJ1-2; a possible D gene is TRBD1 (6 bases). This CDR3 contains 14 residues. Germline lookup yields CDR1 MDHEN and CDR2 SYDVKM. V was clipped by 4 bases and J by 7 bases, with 16 bases between them. CDR3 DNA: TGTGCCAGCAGTTACCCGGGGGCCTCGGGTGGCTACACCTTC. It is translated as CASSYPGASGGYTF.

This chain joins TRBV6-1 and TRBJ2-6; D gene ambiguous. The CDR3 contains 14 residues. Trimming removed 6 bases at V and 0 bases at J, with 6 bases between. CDR1 and CDR2 from the germline V gene are MNHNS and SASEGT. CDR3 region: CASSPSSGANVLTF. DNA for the CDR3: TGTGCCAGCAGCCCAAGCTCTGGGGCCAACGTCCTGACTTTC.

Judged by abundance, this clone is large. V and J are TRBV28 and TRBJ2-5, with no clear D. The CDR3 contains 13 residues. The V end lost 4 bases, the J end lost 1 base, and 7 bases lay between the germline ends. Germline V CDR1 and CDR2: MDHEN, SYDVKM. Here the CDR3 DNA reads TGTGCCAGCAGTTCCCAAATCCAAGAGACCCAGTACTTC. This codes for CASSSQIQETQYF.

The rearrangement uses TRBV10-2 and TRBJ2-1, with D possibly matching TRBD2 (5 bases). The length of the CDR3 is 15 residues. Trimming shortened V by 6 bases and J by 7 bases, and 19 bases separated the two germline ends. Per the germline V gene, CDR1 is WSHSY and CDR2 is SAAADI. The CDR3 DNA reads TGCGCCAGCAGCGACATCCATCCGGGCGGGAATGAGCAGTTCTTC. It codes for CASSDIHPGGNEQFF.

This clone has a handful of counts. The gene calls are TRBV5-8 and TRBJ2-7; D call uncertain. In germline, CDR1 is SGHTS, CDR2 YDEGEE. The CDR3 covers 13 residues. V was pared by 7 bases and J by 3 bases, with 14 bases between. The DNA of the CDR3 is TGTGCCAGCTCACCCCGAGTTTACTACGAGCAGTACTTC. It encodes CASSPRVYYEQYF.

V usage is TRBV12-5 and J usage is TRBJ1-3; TRBD1 agrees at 7 bases. The CDR3 covers 19 residues. V was clipped by 0 bases and J by 1 base; unmatched bases: 12. Germline CDR1 LGHNT, CDR2 FRNRAP. CDR3 residues: CASGLVLRDSTYSGNTIYF. The DNA of the CDR3 is TGTGCTAGTGGTTTGGTATTACGGGACAGCACTTATTCTGGAAACACCATATATTTT.

There are a few counts of this clone. The chain employs TRBV6-1 and TRBJ1-2, with D hard to call. Per germline, CDR1 MNHNS and CDR2 SASEGT. Deletions cut 6 bases from V and 8 bases from J, with 13 bases between. CDR3 size: 12 residues. CDR3 sequence: CASRLLSGGYTF. The CDR3 DNA is TGTGCCAGCAGGCTCCTCTCTGGGGGCTACACCTTC.

The CDR3 coding sequence is TGTGCCAGCGGGTGGGGGTTTGGAGCCCTGAACACTGAAGCTTTCTTT. Amino acid sequence: CASGWGFGALNTEAFF. The chain couples TRBV27 to TRBJ1-1, with D possibly TRBD1 on 5 matching bases. This CDR3 spans 16 amino acids. V lost 8 bases and J 0 bases, leaving 19 bases between the germline ends. The germline V gene has CDR1 MNHEY and CDR2 SMNVEV (reference sequence).

This clone is a singleton in its sample. The chain combines TRBV5-5 with TRBJ1-1; tentative D call: TRBD1 (6 bases). CDR1 is SGHKS, CDR2 YYEKEE, per germline (reference sequence). The CDR3 totals 11 residues. Trimming cost V 6 bases and J 8 bases, with 11 bases left between them. For the CDR3, the DNA is TGTGCCAGCACTCAGGGGTACGAAGCTTTCTTT. Protein: CASTQGYEAFF.